A selection of T cell receptor beta chains follows, all from one sample in a study of blood T cells in healthy people across ages. TCRdb analysed the 5' RACE reads with MiXCR anew, one entry per CDR3 protein. The sample lists some 710,000 distinct CDR3 sequences, 20% to 25% occurring once. Sequencing used blood. These receptors were obtained from a man aged 70-80 years in good health. CDR3s include the opening cysteine and the closing phenylalanine or tryptophan. A D gene is named only where the DNA matches it firmly. Size values are once, few and many counts, or a class for expanded clones, and some rows have none.

TRBV5-1	TRBJ1-2	TRBD1	many	CASSLDGTVYGYTF	TGCGCCAGCAGCTTGGACGGGACAGTCTATGGCTACACCTTC
TRBV19	TRBJ2-3	TRBD1	few	CASSPRQGASADTQYF	TGTGCCAGTAGTCCCCGACAGGGGGCTAGTGCAGATACGCAGTATTTT
TRBV20-1	TRBJ2-1	-	-	CSARGVRSNEQFF	TGCAGTGCTAGAGGGGTGCGGAGCAATGAGCAGTTCTTC
TRBV12-3/TRBV12-4	TRBJ2-3	-	few	CASSKGVGTDTQYF	TGTGCCAGCAGCAAGGGGGTCGGCACAGATACGCAGTATTTT
TRBV4-1	TRBJ2-1	TRBD2	few	CASSQGTSGRAMNNEQFF	TGCGCCAGCAGCCAAGGTACTAGCGGGAGGGCCATGAACAATGAGCAGTTCTTC
TRBV18	TRBJ1-1	TRBD1	many	CASSTGAEAFF	TGTGCCAGCTCCACAGGGGCTGAAGCTTTCTTT
TRBV20-1	TRBJ2-3	TRBD2	few	CSAGDPSGRTGDTQYF	TGCAGTGCTGGAGATCCTAGCGGGAGGACGGGAGATACGCAGTATTTT
TRBV20-1	TRBJ1-5	-	few	CSAREYSDQPQHF	TGCAGTGCTAGAGAGTACAGCGATCAGCCCCAGCATTTT
TRBV6-6	TRBJ2-1	TRBD1	few	CASSYGQAPYNEQFF	TGTGCCAGCAGTTACGGACAGGCCCCCTACAATGAGCAGTTCTTC
TRBV29-1	TRBJ2-1	-	many	CSVAEGNEQFF	TGCAGCGTGGCCGAAGGTAATGAGCAGTTCTTC
TRBV20-1	TRBJ2-3	TRBD2	few	CGGTSGSVWYF	TGCGGTGGGACTAGCGGGAGTGTTTGGTATTTT
TRBV27	TRBJ2-2	-	-	CASSPRVAGELFF	TGTGCCAGCAGCCCTCGGGTTGCCGGGGAGCTGTTTTTT
TRBV6-6	TRBJ2-1	-	-	CASSFATHPAGNEQFF	TGTGCCAGCAGTTTTGCGACTCACCCCGCTGGCAATGAGCAGTTCTTC
TRBV15	TRBJ2-1	-	-	CATSRDRRGLAYNEQFF	TGTGCCACCAGCAGAGATCGGCGAGGGCTCGCTTACAATGAGCAGTTCTTC
TRBV29-1	TRBJ2-5	-	-	CSVRLFQETQYF	TGCAGCGTTCGACTCTTCCAAGAGACCCAGTACTTC
TRBV7-2	TRBJ1-4	-	-	CASSTGRANEKLFF	TGTGCCAGCAGCACAGGGAGGGCTAATGAAAAACTGTTTTTT
TRBV3-1	TRBJ1-4	-	-	CASSPGETNEKLFF	TGTGCCAGCAGCCCGGGGGAGACTAATGAAAAACTGTTTTTT
TRBV6-2/TRBV6-3	TRBJ2-3	-	-	CASSYGAFEDTQYF	TGCGCCAGCAGTTACGGGGCGTTTGAAGATACGCAGTATTTT
TRBV10-2	TRBJ2-3	TRBD2	few	CASSESEAGGRTDTQYF	TGCGCCAGCAGTGAGTCGGAAGCGGGGGGCCGCACAGATACGCAGTATTTT
TRBV5-1	TRBJ2-3	TRBD2	-	CASSFVAGSTDTQYF	TGCGCCAGCAGCTTCGTAGCGGGTTCCACAGATACGCAGTATTTT
TRBV3-1	TRBJ2-3	-	-	CASSQLRVGDTQYF	TGTGCCAGCAGCCAACTCAGGGTAGGAGATACGCAGTATTTT
TRBV21-1	TRBJ1-4	-	-	CASSTNPPFGRLNEKLFF	TGTGCCAGCAGCACGAATCCACCCTTCGGGAGGTTGAATGAAAAACTGTTTTTT
TRBV11-2	TRBJ1-1	-	-	CASRTTGRNTEAFF	TGTGCCAGCAGGACGACAGGCAGGAACACTGAAGCTTTCTTT
TRBV12-5	TRBJ1-1	-	-	CASGLSPEAFF	TGTGCTAGTGGTTTATCCCCTGAAGCTTTCTTT
TRBV20-1	TRBJ2-1	TRBD1	few	CSARVGTGDVDEQFF	TGCAGTGCTAGAGTTGGGACAGGGGATGTGGATGAGCAGTTCTTC
TRBV29-1	TRBJ2-3	TRBD2	few	CSVASSGRGGADTQYF	TGCAGCGTTGCCTCTAGCGGGAGGGGGGGAGCAGATACGCAGTATTTT
TRBV7-9	TRBJ2-3	-	-	CASSPSTSRGGDTQYF	TGTGCCAGCAGCCCCTCGACTAGCAGGGGAGGAGATACGCAGTATTTT
TRBV15	TRBJ1-1	-	-	CATSFPGALAEAFF	TGTGCCACCAGTTTCCCAGGGGCCCTCGCTGAAGCTTTCTTT
TRBV27	TRBJ1-1	-	-	CASSRRFMNTEAFF	TGTGCCAGCAGTCGACGGTTCATGAACACTGAAGCTTTCTTT
TRBV7-2	TRBJ1-1	-	few	CASSLNSQGLVAFF	TGTGCCAGCAGCTTAAATTCGCAGGGGTTGGTAGCTTTCTTT
TRBV14	TRBJ2-4	-	-	CASSQVGGGKNIQYF	TGTGCCAGCAGCCAAGTGGGGGGAGGCAAAAACATTCAGTACTTC
TRBV7-2	TRBJ1-5	-	few	CASSLEGTGSRQPQHF	TGTGCCAGCAGCTTAGAAGGGACGGGTAGCAGGCAGCCCCAGCATTTT
TRBV7-7	TRBJ2-5	-	once	CANSPQSSETQYF	TGTGCCAACAGCCCACAAAGCAGTGAGACCCAGTACTTC
TRBV28	TRBJ2-7	-	-	CASRRRDIVYEQYF	TGTGCCAGCAGGCGACGGGACATTGTCTACGAGCAGTACTTC
TRBV29-1	TRBJ2-3	-	many	CSVDSGPDTQYF	TGCAGCGTTGATTCGGGCCCAGATACGCAGTATTTT
TRBV5-6	TRBJ2-7	TRBD2	-	CASTLPGGSSYEQYF	TGTGCCAGCACCCTCCCCGGGGGGTCCTCCTACGAGCAGTACTTC
TRBV27	TRBJ2-3	-	-	CASSWGTRDTQYF	TGTGCCAGCAGTTGGGGGACCAGAGATACGCAGTATTTT
TRBV27	TRBJ2-3	TRBD2	few	CASSLSMGRRGGRGGTQYF	TGTGCCAGCAGTTTATCGATGGGGAGGCGGGGGGGCCGTGGTGGTACGCAGTATTTT
TRBV20-1	TRBJ1-5	-	-	CSVHRIGHLSNQPQHF	TGCAGTGTTCACAGAATAGGGCACCTAAGCAATCAGCCCCAGCATTTT
TRBV2	TRBJ2-7	-	-	CASSVSRYEQYF	TGTGCCAGCAGTGTTTCCAGGTACGAGCAGTACTTC
TRBV28	TRBJ2-3	-	-	CASSWASGLASTQYF	TGTGCCAGCAGCTGGGCCTCGGGGTTGGCCAGTACGCAGTATTTT
TRBV7-9	TRBJ2-3	TRBD2	-	CASSSIGGLGTDTQYF	TGTGCCAGCAGCTCTATCGGTGGACTAGGCACAGATACGCAGTATTTT
TRBV20-1	TRBJ2-1	TRBD2	few	CSASNPAGVHEQFF	TGCAGTGCTAGTAACCCAGCGGGAGTCCATGAGCAGTTCTTC
TRBV6-2/TRBV6-3	TRBJ2-5	TRBD1	few	CATQRDRQETQHF	TGTGCCACCCAAAGGGACAGACAAGAGACCCAGCACTTC
TRBV24-1	TRBJ1-2	-	-	CATSDADDYGYTF	TGTGCCACCAGTGATGCCGATGATTATGGCTACACCTTC
TRBV7-9	TRBJ2-5	-	-	CASSRTHEQYF	TGTGCCAGCAGCCGGACACATGAGCAGTACTTC